A single sample gave rise to the 17 T cell receptor beta chains below, sequenced in a study of T cells after yellow fever vaccination. TCRdb redid the calling of the 5' RACE reads with MiXCR, one entry per CDR3 protein. The table shows some 160,000 distinct CDR3 sequences, with 6% to 7.5% occurring only once. The sample was CD4+ T cells sorted from PBMCs, taken about 5 days after the first yellow fever vaccination. The receptor source for this set is a man aged 18 to 35 who received the YFV17D yellow fever vaccine.

The sample holds many counts of this clonotype. The CDR3 reads CASSLSGASDTQYF. As DNA, the CDR3 is TGCGCCAGCAGCTTGTCGGGGGCGTCAGATACGCAGTATTTT. The chain links TRBV5-1 to TRBJ2-3; D might be TRBD1 or TRBD2, each matching 6 bases. The germline gives CDR1 SGHRS, CDR2 YFSETQ. The CDR3 has 14 amino acids. Trimming left V 1 base short and J 4 bases short, with 10 bases between.

In this sample, this clonotype turned up a few times. The V and J genes are TRBV12-3 or TRBV12-4 and TRBJ2-4; D call uncertain. V was clipped by 5 bases and J by 15 bases, with 14 bases between them. The CDR3 is 11 residues long. CDR3 sequence reads: CASSQGSIRYF. The CDR3 DNA sequence: TGTGCCAGCAGTCAAGGGTCCATAAGGTACTTC.

This clonotype was seen at least ten times. The J gene is TRBJ2-3, the V gene TRBV20-1; D possibly corresponds to TRBD1 (6 bases). V was trimmed by 5 bases and J by 6 bases, leaving 15 bases between them. Germline V gene sequence: CDR1 DFQATT, CDR2 SNEGSKA (reference sequence). The CDR3 covers 13 residues. Here the CDR3 reads CSASLTGRDTQYF. Here the CDR3 DNA reads TGCAGTGCTTCACTGACAGGTCGCGATACGCAGTATTTT.

The rearrangement joins TRBV5-1 to TRBJ2-5; 9 bases align to TRBD2. Germline-derived CDR1 and CDR2 are SGHRS and YFSETQ. This CDR3 has 14 residues. V was clipped by 4 bases and J by 3 bases; unmatched bases: 4. The CDR3 coding sequence is TGCGCCAGCAGCGCCGGGACTAGCAAAGAGACCCAGTACTTC. Protein sequence: CASSAGTSKETQYF.

The chain recombines TRBV12-3 or TRBV12-4 with TRBJ1-2; TRBD1 aligns across 7 bases. After removal of 7 bases from V and 4 bases from J, the junction contained 6 bases not matched to a gene. There are 13 residues in the CDR3. CDR3 DNA sequence: TGTGCCAGCATGAGGGGGCGCTTCTATGGCTACACCTTC. It encodes CASMRGRFYGYTF.

This clonotype was detected many times. This sequence joins TRBV29-1 and TRBJ2-1, with 7 bases matching TRBD2. J lost 4 bases, V lost 4 bases, and 7 bases had no gene match. CDR3 length: 14 residues. The germline V gene encodes CDR1 SQVTM and CDR2 ANQGSEA. CDR3 DNA: TGCAGCGTTGTCAGCGGGGTGGTTTACAATGAGCAGTTCTTC. Translated: CSVVSGVVYNEQFF.

This clonotype has a handful of counts. This chain links TRBV5-1 with TRBJ2-5; D is perhaps TRBD2 (5 bases). The CDR3 sequence is 14 residues long. Germline V gives CDR1 SGHRS, CDR2 YFSETQ. V lost 0 bases and J 2 bases, leaving 8 bases between the germline ends. CDR3 nucleotides: TGCGCCAGCAGCTTGGAGGCGGGTCAAGAGACCCAGTACTTC. Its protein is CASSLEAGQETQYF. The variable domain in full, completed from reference TRBV5-1 and TRBJ2-5, reads KAGVTQTPRYLIKTRGQQVTLSCSPISGHRSVSWYQQTPGQGLQFLFEYFSETQRNKGNFPGRFSGRQFSNSRSEMNVSTLELGDSALYLCASSLEAGQETQYFGPGTRLLVL.

The rearrangement joins TRBV10-1 to TRBJ2-4; weak D call: TRBD1 (6 bases). CDR1 and CDR2 from the germline V gene are WNHNN and SYGVQD (reference sequence). Trimming took 3 bases from V and 2 from J, leaving 8 bases between them. The CDR3 is 14 residues long. The CDR3, as DNA: TGCGCCAGCAGTGACAGGGGATCCAAAAACATTCAGTACTTC. Protein product: CASSDRGSKNIQYF.

This clonotype was counted at least ten times. Germline and junction disagree at one end, which may indicate a read error. This chain links TRBV7-2 with TRBJ2-4; 10 nucleotides agree with TRBD1. The CDR3 has 13 amino acids. CDR1 is SGHTA and CDR2 is FQGNSA in the germline V gene. CDR3 region: CASSLLAGQGKAF. DNA for the CDR3: TGTGCCAGCAGCTTATTGGCGGGACAGGGGAAGGCCTTC.

The J gene is TRBJ2-7, the V gene TRBV6-5; 9 bases map to TRBD1. Per germline, CDR1 MNHEY and CDR2 SVGAGI. The V and J ends lost 4 bases and 7 bases, in that order; junction bases with no gene match: 14. The CDR3 length is 16 residues. CDR3 nucleotide sequence: TGTGCCAGCAGTTCTTACACAGGGGGCGCCCAGGGGGAGCAGTACTTC. Its protein is CASSSYTGGAQGEQYF.

This clonotype was counted many times. The V and J genes are TRBV9 and TRBJ2-3; 14 bases align to TRBD2. Germline CDR1 is SGDLS and CDR2 is YYNGEE. The CDR3 loop spans 17 amino acids. The junction had 4 bases not matched to a gene; V was cut back by 4 bases and J by 0 bases. CDR3 nucleotide sequence: TGTGCCAGCAGCAGGACTAGCGGGGGGCGAAGCACAGATACGCAGTATTTT. Residues: CASSRTSGGRSTDTQYF.

J is TRBJ2-6 and V is TRBV6-2 or TRBV6-3, with D uncertain. The CDR3 is 15 amino acids. V was pared by 5 bases and J by 0 bases, with 8 bases between. The germline V gene encodes CDR1 MNHEY and CDR2 SVGEGT. This CDR3 reads CASSAQNSGANVLTF. The CDR3 DNA reads as TGTGCCAGCAGTGCCCAAAACTCTGGGGCCAACGTCCTGACTTTC.

The V call is TRBV29-1, the J call TRBJ2-1, with 11 bases identical to TRBD2. Germline values: CDR1 SQVTM, CDR2 ANQGSEA. V was clipped by 4 bases and J by 7 bases; unmatched bases: 9. There are 15 residues in the CDR3. The CDR3 nucleotides read TGCAGCGTTGGGGGGCCTAGCGGGGGGCCAAATGAGCAGTTCTTC. Protein product: CSVGGPSGGPNEQFF.

This clonotype was counted ten times or more. V usage is TRBV24-1 and J usage is TRBJ2-1; D may correspond to TRBD1 or TRBD2 (5 bases each). The V end lost 5 bases, the J end lost 3 bases, and 16 bases lay between the germline ends. This CDR3 region has 16 residues. Germline values: CDR1 KGHDR, CDR2 SFDVKD. The CDR3 region has the DNA TGTGCCACCAGTGGACCGGGACGGCGCTTCTACAATGAGCAGTTCTTC. The encoded protein is CATSGPGRRFYNEQFF.

This clonotype was counted ten times or more. The V gene is TRBV7-2, the J gene TRBJ1-6, with 11 bases aligning to TRBD1. The CDR3 runs 17 residues. From germline, CDR1 is SGHTA and CDR2 FQGNSA. J gave up 10 bases and V 5 bases, and 13 bases lay outside the gene matches. The CDR3 nucleotides are TGTGCCAGCAGCCCCGGACAGGGGGCTGCCAGAGGCTCACCCCTCCACTTT. Translation gives CASSPGQGAARGSPLHF.

The chain recombines TRBV5-5 with TRBJ1-3; D gene ambiguous. Between the trimmed V and J ends, which lost 4 bases and 0 bases, there was a span of 11 bases. Germline CDR1 is SGHKS and CDR2 is YYEKEE (reference sequence). The CDR3 runs 15 residues. DNA for the CDR3: TGTGCCAGCAGCCGCGGTCCCGGCTCTGGAAACACCATATATTTT. Amino acids: CASSRGPGSGNTIYF. The full variable domain, in which reference TRBV5-5 and TRBJ1-3 provide the parts outside the CDR3, is DAGVTQSPTHLIKTRGQQVTLRCSPISGHKSVSWYQQVLGQGPQFIFQYYEKEERGRGNFPDRFSARQFPNYSSELNVNALLLGDSALYLCASSRGPGSGNTIYFGEGSWLTVV.

This clonotype was recorded at least ten times. This chain links TRBV30 with TRBJ2-3; TRBD2 is a possible D gene (6 bases). The germline CDR1 and CDR2 sequences are GTSNPN and SVGIG (reference sequence). The CDR3 loop spans 13 amino acids. The germline V and J ends were trimmed by 1 base and 12 bases, with 17 bases remaining between them. The chain's CDR3 is CAWSASFDSGQYF. The CDR3 nucleotides are TGTGCCTGGAGTGCATCCTTTGATAGCGGTCAGTATTTT.